A single sample is the source of the 15 T cell receptor beta chains below, sequenced in a study of cytomegalovirus exposure and HLA in healthy donors. Vbeta (60) and Jbeta (13) primers were used in the PCR. Method: immunoSEQ multiplex PCR; TCRdb's copy keeps in-frame clones and lacks some. Of fewer than 250,000 clones listed, about three quarters were seen once; the top ten hold less than 2%. Sequencing input: PBMCs. Receptor source: a male donor in good health and CMV-seronegative.

The rearrangement joins TRBV9 to TRBJ1-1, with a weak D call TRBD1 (5 bases). CDR3 length: 15 amino acids. The germline gives CDR1 SGDLS, CDR2 YYNGEE. The V end lost 0 bases, the J end lost 3 bases, and 12 bases lay between the germline ends. The CDR3 sequence is CASSVGGRADTEAFF. In DNA, the CDR3 is TGTGCCAGCAGCGTAGGTGGCAGGGCGGACACTGAAGCTTTCTTT.

V and J are TRBV28 and TRBJ1-4; D remains unclear. Trimming stripped 4 bases from V and 8 bases from J, with 14 bases between. This CDR3 is 14 amino acids long. Germline V gene sequence: CDR1 MDHEN, CDR2 SYDVKM. This chain's CDR3 is CASSYGGSGEKLFF. DNA of the CDR3: TGTGCCAGCAGTTATGGAGGAAGCGGAGAAAAACTGTTTTTT.

The count of this clone is one. This chain connects TRBV6-5 to TRBJ1-6, with D perhaps TRBD1 (5 bases). The CDR3 covers 14 residues. The germline V gene encodes CDR1 MNHEY and CDR2 SVGAGI. Trimming took 5 bases from V and 5 from J, leaving 10 bases between them. The CDR3 reads CASSPTANNSPLHF. CDR3 bases: TGTGCCAGCAGTCCGACAGCCAATAATTCACCCCTCCACTTT.

The gene calls are TRBV29-1 and TRBJ1-2; D remains unclear. Between the trimmed V and J ends, which lost 2 bases and 0 bases, there was a span of 19 bases. Germline V gene lookup returns CDR1 SQVTM and CDR2 ANQGSEA. This CDR3 region has 17 residues. Here the CDR3 DNA reads TGCAGCGTTGAATGGCTACGGGAGGGCTTAGCTAACTATGGCTACACCTTC. It yields the protein CSVEWLREGLANYGYTF.

This chain joins TRBV11-2 and TRBJ2-1, with D possibly matching TRBD2 (6 bases). V lost 5 bases and J 7 bases, leaving 18 bases between the germline ends. The CDR3 has 15 amino acids. Germline lookup yields CDR1 SGHAT and CDR2 FQNNGV. The CDR3 DNA reads as TGTGCCAGCAGCCCAGAGGGGCGGGGTTTAAATGAGCAGTTCTTC. Translation gives CASSPEGRGLNEQFF.

This chain links TRBV6-5 with TRBJ1-1; D gene ambiguous. The germline V gene has CDR1 MNHEY and CDR2 SVGAGI. This CDR3 comprises 15 residues. V was trimmed by 0 bases and J by 7 bases, leaving 15 bases between them. This CDR3 is CASSYSKEGWNEAFF. As DNA, the CDR3 is TGTGCCAGCAGTTACTCGAAAGAGGGATGGAATGAAGCTTTCTTT.

The V and J genes are TRBV5-4 and TRBJ2-7; 9 bases agree with TRBD1. The CDR3 runs 16 residues. The V gene's germline CDR1 is SGHNT and CDR2 YYREEE (reference sequence). V gave up 4 bases and J gave up 2 bases; unmatched junction bases: 10. In DNA form, the CDR3 reads TGTGCCAGCAGCCTAGGACAGGGGAAAACCGCCTACGAGCAGTACTTC. Protein sequence: CASSLGQGKTAYEQYF. The full variable domain, with the rest looked up from reference TRBV5-4 and TRBJ2-7, is ETGVTQSPTHLIKTRGQQVTLRCSSQSGHNTVSWYQQALGQGPQFIFQYYREEENGRGNFPPRFSGLQFPNYSSELNVNALELDDSALYLCASSLGQGKTAYEQYFGPGTRLTVT.

The chain recombines TRBV6-4 with TRBJ1-6; 10 nucleotides align to TRBD1. V was clipped by 2 bases and J by 7 bases; unmatched bases: 2. The CDR3 extends over 15 amino acids. Germline values: CDR1 MRHNA, CDR2 SNTAGT. The CDR3 reads CASSDGTGANSPLHF. The CDR3 DNA is TGTGCCAGCAGTGACGGGACAGGGGCGAATTCACCCCTCCACTTT.

The genes are TRBV19 and TRBJ1-1; weak D call: TRBD1 (5 bases). Trimming took 3 bases from V and 2 from J, leaving 10 bases between them. CDR1 is LNHDA and CDR2 is SQIVND in the germline V gene (reference sequence). This CDR3 has 14 residues. The CDR3 nucleotides read TGTGCCAGTAGTATTGGGGCAACCAACACTGAAGCTTTCTTT. Translating gives CASSIGATNTEAFF. The full variable domain, with the rest looked up from reference TRBV19 and TRBJ1-1, is DGGITQSPKYLFRKEGQNVTLSCEQNLNHDAMYWYRQDPGQGLRLIYYSQIVNDFQKGDIAEGYSVSREKKESFPLTVTSAQKNPTAFYLCASSIGATNTEAFFGQGTRLTVV.

J is TRBJ2-7 and V is TRBV5-1; TRBD2 is a possible D gene (5 bases). Germline V CDR1 and CDR2: SGHRS, YFSETQ. The CDR3 loop spans 13 amino acids. Trimming took 0 bases from V and 6 from J, leaving 10 bases between them. This chain's CDR3 is CASSLALEGEQYF. DNA for the CDR3: TGCGCCAGCAGCTTGGCACTAGAAGGCGAGCAGTACTTC. Based on the CDR3 plus reference TRBV5-1 and TRBJ2-7, the full variable domain is KAGVTQTPRYLIKTRGQQVTLSCSPISGHRSVSWYQQTPGQGLQFLFEYFSETQRNKGNFPGRFSGRQFSNSRSEMNVSTLELGDSALYLCASSLALEGEQYFGPGTRLTVT.

CDR3 protein: CASSPGHEADTQYF. The CDR3 DNA follows: TGTGCCAGCAGTCCTGGCCACGAGGCAGATACGCAGTATTTT. The chain carries TRBV6-4 and TRBJ2-3; no definite D call. The germline V gene encodes CDR1 MRHNA and CDR2 SNTAGT. The CDR3 totals 14 residues. V was trimmed by 5 bases and J by 4 bases, leaving 13 bases between them.

The chain has TRBV29-1 and TRBJ1-2; D call uncertain. With 1 base removed from V and 1 base from J, the gap between germline ends came to 7 bases. The germline V gene encodes CDR1 SQVTM and CDR2 ANQGSEA. The CDR3 sequence is 13 residues long. The CDR3 reads CSVEGQINYGYTF. CDR3 in DNA: TGCAGCGTTGAAGGTCAGATTAACTATGGCTACACCTTC.

The chain uses TRBV6-5 and TRBJ1-2; 7 nucleotides agree with TRBD1. After removal of 5 bases from V and 0 bases from J, the junction contained 6 bases not matched to a gene. Germline values: CDR1 MNHEY, CDR2 SVGAGI. This CDR3 is 15 amino acids long. The CDR3 protein is CASSTKGATNYGYTF. The CDR3 DNA reads TGTGCCAGCAGTACCAAGGGGGCAACTAACTATGGCTACACCTTC.

The rearrangement uses TRBV7-2 and TRBJ2-5; D possibly corresponds to TRBD2 (7 bases). CDR3 length equals 17 residues. CDR1 is SGHTA and CDR2 is FQGNSA in the germline V gene. Trimming pared 0 bases from V and 5 bases from J, leaving 19 bases between. The CDR3 loop reads CASSLAAGRGRLETQYF. The CDR3 DNA is TGTGCCAGCAGCTTAGCAGCGGGGCGGGGGCGTTTGGAGACCCAGTACTTC.

This clone showed up just once. The chain recombines TRBV5-6 with TRBJ2-7; 7 nucleotides match TRBD1. The CDR3 covers 17 residues. Unmatched junction bases numbered 15, after V lost 3 bases and J lost 3 bases. The V gene's germline CDR1 is SGHDT and CDR2 YYEEEE. Here the CDR3 reads CASSSFGSGTAVYEQYF. The DNA for the CDR3 is TGTGCCAGCAGCTCGTTCGGGTCCGGGACAGCCGTCTACGAGCAGTACTTC.